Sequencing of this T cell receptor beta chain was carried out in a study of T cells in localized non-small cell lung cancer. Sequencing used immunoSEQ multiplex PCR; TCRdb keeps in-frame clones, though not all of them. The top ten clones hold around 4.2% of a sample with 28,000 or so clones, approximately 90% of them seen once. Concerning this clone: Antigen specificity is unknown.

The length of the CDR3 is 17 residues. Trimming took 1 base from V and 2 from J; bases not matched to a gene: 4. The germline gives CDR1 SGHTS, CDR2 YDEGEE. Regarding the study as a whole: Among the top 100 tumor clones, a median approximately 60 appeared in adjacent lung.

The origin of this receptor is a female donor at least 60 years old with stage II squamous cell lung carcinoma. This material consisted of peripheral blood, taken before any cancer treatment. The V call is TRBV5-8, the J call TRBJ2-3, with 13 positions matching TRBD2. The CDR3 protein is CASSLRGTSGTTDTQYF. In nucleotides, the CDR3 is TGTGCCAGCAGCTTGAGAGGGACTAGCGGGACCACAGATACGCAGTATTTT. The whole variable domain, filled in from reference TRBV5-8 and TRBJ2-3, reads EAGVTQSPTHLIKTRGQQATLRCSPISGHTSVYWYQQALGLGLQFLLWYDEGEERNRGNFPPRFSGRQFPNYSSELNVNALELEDSALYLCASSLRGTSGTTDTQYFGPGTRLTVL.